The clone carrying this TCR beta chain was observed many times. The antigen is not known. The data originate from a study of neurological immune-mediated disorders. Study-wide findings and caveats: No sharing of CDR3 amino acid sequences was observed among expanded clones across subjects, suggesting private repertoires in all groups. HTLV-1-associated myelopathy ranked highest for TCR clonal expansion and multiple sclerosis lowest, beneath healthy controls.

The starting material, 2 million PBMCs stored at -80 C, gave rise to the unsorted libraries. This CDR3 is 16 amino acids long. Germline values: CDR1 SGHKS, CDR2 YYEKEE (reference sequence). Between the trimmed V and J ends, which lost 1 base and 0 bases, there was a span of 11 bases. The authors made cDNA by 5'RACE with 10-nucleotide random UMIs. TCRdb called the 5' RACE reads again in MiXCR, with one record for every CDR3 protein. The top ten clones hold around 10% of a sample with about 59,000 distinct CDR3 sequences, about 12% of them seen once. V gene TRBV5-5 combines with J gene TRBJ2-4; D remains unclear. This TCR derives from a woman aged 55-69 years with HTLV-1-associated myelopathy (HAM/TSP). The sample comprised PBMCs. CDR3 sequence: CASSLQARVAKNIQYF. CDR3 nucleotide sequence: TGTGCCAGCAGCTTGCAAGCCCGGGTAGCCAAAAACATTCAGTACTTC.